These 12 T cell receptor beta chains were all obtained from the same sample, sequenced in a study of T cell repertoires in ileal Crohn's disease. This sample's time point: neoterminal ileum biopsy at postoperative endoscopy, about 6 months after surgery. Clones were read by immunoSEQ multiplex PCR, and TCRdb kept only the in-frame ones, dropping some. The table shows 55,000 to 65,000 clones, with roughly 89% occurring only once. The sequenced sample was ileal tissue. The source is an adult with Crohn's disease.

V and J are TRBV27 and TRBJ1-1, with D tentatively TRBD1 (5 bases). Germline loops: CDR1 MNHEY, CDR2 SMNVEV (reference sequence). The CDR3 is 14 residues long. The V gene lost 4 bases and the J gene lost 5 bases, with 14 bases spanning the gap. The CDR3 here is CASSWGVRWTEAFF. The DNA for the CDR3 is TGTGCCAGCAGTTGGGGGGTGCGTTGGACTGAAGCTTTCTTT.

The rearrangement links TRBV29-1 to TRBJ1-2; TRBD1 agrees at 8 bases. The germline V gene encodes CDR1 SQVTM and CDR2 ANQGSEA. Unmatched junction bases numbered 13, after V lost 4 bases and J lost 6 bases. This CDR3 is 15 amino acids long. In DNA, the CDR3 is TGCAGCGTTGTCGTTATGAGAGGACAGGGACATGGCTACACCTTC. Its translation is CSVVVMRGQGHGYTF.

The chain uses TRBV15 and TRBJ1-4; the D is unclear. In germline, CDR1 is LNHNV, CDR2 YYDKDF (reference sequence). CDR3 size: 12 residues. V was shortened by 1 base and J by 6 bases, with 3 bases between the two germline ends. In DNA form, the CDR3 reads TGTGCCACCAGCAGAGCGGATGAAAAACTGTTTTTT. Protein: CATSRADEKLFF.

This chain uses TRBV6-5 with TRBJ1-2; D remains unclear. The CDR3 is made up of 13 amino acids. Germline-derived CDR1 and CDR2 are MNHEY and SVGAGI. The V gene lost 2 bases and the J gene lost 2 bases, with 6 bases spanning the gap. Here the CDR3 reads CASSYGLNYGYTF. As DNA, the CDR3 is TGTGCCAGCAGTTACGGCTTGAACTATGGCTACACCTTC.

This sequence joins TRBV15 and TRBJ2-2; TRBD2 aligns across 11 bases. This CDR3 has 17 residues. Germline V gene lookup returns CDR1 LNHNV and CDR2 YYDKDF (reference sequence). The ends lost 0 bases at V and 8 bases at J; junction bases unmatched: 8. CDR3 coding DNA: TGTGCCACCAGCAGAGAGCGACTAGCGGGGAGAGGGGGGGAGCTGTTTTTT. Its protein product is CATSRERLAGRGGELFF.

V and J are TRBV27 and TRBJ2-1; D is undetermined. The V gene's germline CDR1 is MNHEY and CDR2 SMNVEV (reference sequence). This CDR3 is built from 13 residues. V gave up 8 bases and J gave up 4 bases, with 12 bases separating them. In DNA form, the CDR3 reads TGTGCCAGCCGAGCGACCCCTTACAATGAGCAGTTCTTC. This encodes CASRATPYNEQFF.

The genes are TRBV9 and TRBJ2-1; 13 positions match TRBD2. From germline, CDR1 is SGDLS and CDR2 YYNGEE. The CDR3 covers 16 residues. Losses at the gene ends were 3 bases for V and 3 bases for J; bases not matched to a gene: 3. CDR3 in amino acids: CASSELAGGVYNEQFF. The CDR3 nucleotides read TGTGCCAGCAGCGAACTAGCGGGAGGGGTCTACAATGAGCAGTTCTTC.

The gene calls are TRBV9 and TRBJ2-3; 7 nucleotides match TRBD2. The CDR3 is 18 amino acids. Germline CDR1 reads SGDLS; CDR2 reads YYNGEE. V dropped 0 bases and J dropped 6; count of bases not matched to a gene: 16. CDR3 loop: CASSVGIISASGEDTQYF. The CDR3 nucleotides read TGTGCCAGCAGCGTAGGTATTATTTCGGCTAGCGGTGAGGATACGCAGTATTTT.

V is TRBV5-1 and J is TRBJ1-1, with 9 bases matching TRBD1. J lost 5 bases, V lost 0 bases, and 11 bases had no gene match. The length of the CDR3 is 17 residues. CDR1 is SGHRS and CDR2 is YFSETQ in the germline V gene. CDR3 bases: TGCGCCAGCAGCTTGGGGACAGGGGACCTGCTGTTAACTGAAGCTTTCTTT. Translated, it gives CASSLGTGDLLLTEAFF.

The rearrangement joins TRBV5-1 to TRBJ1-2; a possible D gene is TRBD1 (5 bases). The CDR3 is 15 residues long. Trimming pared 7 bases from V and 4 bases from J, leaving 20 bases between. Germline V gene lookup returns CDR1 SGHRS and CDR2 YFSETQ. CDR3 sequence: CASGYTPTDSYGYTF. The CDR3 DNA is TGCGCCAGCGGATATACCCCGACAGACAGCTATGGCTACACCTTC. Using reference TRBV5-1 and TRBJ1-2 for the parts outside the CDR3, the full variable domain is KAGVTQTPRYLIKTRGQQVTLSCSPISGHRSVSWYQQTPGQGLQFLFEYFSETQRNKGNFPGRFSGRQFSNSRSEMNVSTLELGDSALYLCASGYTPTDSYGYTFGSGTRLTVV.

The chain joins TRBV5-6 to TRBJ1-2, with 8 bases fitting TRBD1. Trimming at V came to 9 bases and at J to 8 bases, leaving 12 bases not matched to a gene. Germline-derived CDR1 and CDR2 are SGHDT and YYEEEE. There are 13 residues in the CDR3. CDR3 region: CATSDRGIEGYTF. The CDR3 nucleotides read TGTGCCACCTCAGACAGGGGCATAGAGGGCTACACCTTC.

V is TRBV9 and J is TRBJ2-1, with a possible D match to TRBD2 (5 bases). Germline CDR1 reads SGDLS; CDR2 reads YYNGEE. The CDR3 runs 17 residues. The V and J ends lost 2 bases and 2 bases respectively, with 17 bases between them. CDR3 loop: CASSVTLDRGTYNEQFF. The CDR3 DNA follows: TGTGCCAGCAGCGTCACCCTAGACCGAGGGACCTACAATGAGCAGTTCTTC.